The 5 T cell receptor beta chains listed next were all sequenced from one sample in a study of cytomegalovirus exposure and HLA in healthy donors. Researchers ran the PCR with 60 Vbeta and 13 Jbeta primers. Some clones are missing from TCRdb's copy, which holds only in-frame ones; the method was immunoSEQ multiplex PCR. Found here are under 200,000 clones, roughly 77% of them singletons; the top ten hold roughly 8.2%. Sequenced input: PBMCs. These TCRs come from a woman aged 40 to 50 in good health and CMV-seropositive.

The rearrangement joins TRBV5-1 to TRBJ2-1, with a weak D call TRBD2 (5 bases). The CDR3 has 13 residues. The germline V and J ends were trimmed by 2 bases and 6 bases, with 9 bases remaining between them. The germline V gene has CDR1 SGHRS and CDR2 YFSETQ. This CDR3 is CASSFGSLNEQFF. Written as DNA, the CDR3 is TGCGCCAGCAGCTTTGGGAGCCTCAATGAGCAGTTCTTC.

The rearrangement uses TRBV19 and TRBJ1-1; D call uncertain. Deletions cut 1 base from V and 2 bases from J, with 5 bases between. The germline gives CDR1 LNHDA, CDR2 SQIVND (reference sequence). CDR3 size: 13 residues. For the CDR3, the DNA is TGTGCCAGTAGTATAGGAGTCAACACTGAAGCTTTCTTT. Translated, it gives CASSIGVNTEAFF.

V usage is TRBV10-3 and J usage is TRBJ2-5; a weak D match, TRBD2 (6 bases). Germline CDR1 reads ENHRY; CDR2 reads SYGVKD. The CDR3 is 18 residues long. Trimming pared 4 bases from V and 2 bases from J, leaving 23 bases between. The CDR3 loop is CAISVSTTEVGRQETQYF. In DNA, the CDR3 is TGTGCCATCAGTGTTTCGACGACAGAGGTGGGGAGGCAAGAGACCCAGTACTTC.

This chain joins TRBV5-4 and TRBJ2-1, with unresolved D. V was pared by 4 bases and J by 0 bases, with 11 bases between. Germline values: CDR1 SGHNT, CDR2 YYREEE (reference sequence). The CDR3 extends over 15 amino acids. The CDR3 spells CASSPDLSSYNEQFF. The CDR3, as DNA: TGTGCCAGCAGCCCAGACTTAAGCTCCTACAATGAGCAGTTCTTC.

This sequence joins TRBV5-4 and TRBJ2-3; 11 bases line up with TRBD1. The CDR3 length is 15 residues. V shed 4 bases, J shed 4 bases, and the junction held 5 bases outside the gene matches. Looked up from germline, CDR1 is SGHNT and CDR2 is YYREEE (reference sequence). The DNA of the CDR3 is TGTGCCAGCAGCATGGACAGGGGGCTGGCAGATACGCAGTATTTT. It encodes CASSMDRGLADTQYF.